Following are 25 T cell receptor beta chains from one sample sequenced in a study of blood T cell repertoires in COVID-19. Sequencing used immunoSEQ multiplex PCR; TCRdb keeps in-frame clones, though not all of them. The repertoire holds about 200,000 clones, under 90% seen once, with roughly 4% in the top ten. Sequenced sample: PBMCs or T cells enriched from blood (not recorded which). All receptors derive from a woman between 25 and 40 years old with acute COVID-19.

The chain is built from TRBV6-5 and TRBJ2-7, with D uncertain. Trimming removed 4 bases from V and 7 bases from J, with 8 bases in between. The CDR3 extends over 11 amino acids. Germline V gene data show CDR1 as MNHEY and CDR2 as SVGAGI. DNA for the CDR3: TGTGCCAGCAGTTCGGTAGTGGAGCAGTACTTC. It codes for CASSSVVEQYF.

This chain links TRBV7-2 with TRBJ1-4; D unresolved. The CDR3 covers 13 residues. V was clipped by 6 bases and J by 8 bases, with 13 bases between them. CDR1 SGHTA and CDR2 FQGNSA come from the germline V gene. CDR3: CASRNRVNEKLFF. CDR3 coding DNA: TGTGCCAGCAGGAACCGGGTCAACGAAAAACTGTTTTTT.

This chain uses TRBV5-5 with TRBJ2-5, with 10 bases lining up with TRBD2. CDR1 and CDR2 from the germline V gene are SGHKS and YYEKEE (reference sequence). The CDR3 length is 15 residues. With 4 bases clipped from V and 2 bases from J, the junction kept 5 bases outside the gene matches. The DNA for the CDR3 is TGTGCCAGCAGCCAGCTAGCGGGGGTTCAAGAGACCCAGTACTTC. Translating gives CASSQLAGVQETQYF.

This clone appeared a few times. The chain is built from TRBV24-1 and TRBJ2-7; 8 bases map to TRBD1. The V segment lost 0 bases and the J segment 10 bases; nucleotides outside the gene matches: 1. CDR3 length: 12 amino acids. CDR1 and CDR2 from the germline V gene are KGHDR and SFDVKD. In nucleotides, the CDR3 is TGTGCCACCAGTGATTTGGCAGGGGGCCAGTACTTC. Residues: CATSDLAGGQYF.

V is TRBV6-5 and J is TRBJ1-1; D perhaps matches TRBD1 (6 bases). V was pared by 4 bases and J by 7 bases, with 7 bases between. The CDR3 is made up of 11 amino acids. Germline CDR1 reads MNHEY; CDR2 reads SVGAGI. CDR3 nucleotides: TGTGCCAGCAGTTCCAGGGGTGAAGCTTTCTTT. Residues: CASSSRGEAFF.

The gene calls are TRBV6-5 and TRBJ1-2, with D tentatively TRBD1 (6 bases). CDR1 and CDR2 from the germline V gene are MNHEY and SVGAGI. Trimming took off 2 bases at V and 6 bases at J, with 10 bases between the two ends. CDR3 size: 13 residues. The CDR3 DNA is TGTGCCAGCAGTTACCCACAGGGCCATGGCTACACCTTC. The encoded protein is CASSYPQGHGYTF.

The chain has TRBV7-6 and TRBJ2-1, with D perhaps TRBD1 (6 bases). CDR1 and CDR2 (germline): SGHVS, FNYEAQ. This CDR3 is built from 14 residues. Trimming pared 1 base from V and 11 bases from J, leaving 15 bases between. Here the CDR3 reads CASSLDATGTKQFF. CDR3 sequence (DNA): TGTGCCAGCAGCTTAGACGCTACAGGGACGAAGCAGTTCTTC.

The chain is built from TRBV7-2 and TRBJ1-5; D unresolved. With 5 bases removed from V and 0 bases from J, the gap between germline ends came to 8 bases. This CDR3 comprises 14 residues. Per the germline V gene, CDR1 is SGHTA and CDR2 is FQGNSA. The CDR3 nucleotides read TGTGCCAGCAGCCTTATAAATAGCAATCAGCCCCAGCATTTT. Amino acid sequence: CASSLINSNQPQHF.

In this sample, this clone turned up once. V gene TRBV10-2 combines with J gene TRBJ1-6, with D maybe TRBD1 (6 bases). CDR3 length: 15 amino acids. Trimming pared 3 bases from V and 6 bases from J, leaving 12 bases between. The germline V gene has CDR1 WSHSY and CDR2 SAAADI. The CDR3 is CASSEYLQGNSPLHF. CDR3 nucleotide sequence: TGCGCCAGCAGTGAATATTTACAGGGTAATTCACCCCTCCACTTT.

This clone appeared a few times. This chain joins TRBV4-2 and TRBJ1-1; D remains ambiguous. V lost 8 bases to trimming and J lost 7 bases, with 14 bases between them. Germline V gene data show CDR1 as LGHNA and CDR2 as YNFKEQ. The CDR3 is 12 amino acids. The CDR3: CASRGSKSEAFF. The CDR3 DNA reads as TGTGCCAGCCGCGGCAGCAAAAGTGAAGCTTTCTTT.

V gene TRBV25-1 combines with J gene TRBJ2-1, with 12 bases lining up with TRBD2. This CDR3 has 16 residues. Germline trimming cut 5 bases from V and 4 bases from J; bases unmatched to any gene: 6. Germline lookup yields CDR1 MGHDK and CDR2 SYGVNS. DNA for the CDR3: TGTGCCAGCAGTACCCCGGGACTAGCGGGTTACAATGAGCAGTTCTTC. It yields the protein CASSTPGLAGYNEQFF.

The CDR3 sequence is CASSLPGTSYEQYF. For the CDR3, the DNA is TGTGCCAGCAGTCTTCCGGGAACCTCCTACGAGCAGTACTTC. The chain couples TRBV6-5 to TRBJ2-7, with D perhaps TRBD2 (5 bases). The length of the CDR3 is 14 residues. Looked up from germline, CDR1 is MNHEY and CDR2 is SVGAGI. V was cut by 5 bases and J by 0 bases, with 11 bases left in between.

The chain has TRBV2 and TRBJ1-6; D is uncertain. V was cut by 3 bases and J by 12 bases, with 18 bases left in between. CDR3 size: 15 residues. Germline-derived CDR1 and CDR2 are SNHLY and FYNNEI. The CDR3 here is CASSDERWVIQPLHF. In DNA form, the CDR3 reads TGTGCCAGCAGTGACGAGAGGTGGGTTATTCAACCCCTCCACTTT.

The chain couples TRBV3-1 (or the pseudogene TRBV3-2) to TRBJ2-7; D may be TRBD2 (5 bases). The CDR3 consists of 13 residues. CDR1 is LGHDT, CDR2 YNNKEL, per germline (reference sequence). The V gene lost 3 bases and the J gene lost 11 bases, with 17 bases spanning the gap. The CDR3 region is CASSQGRGLEEYF. For the CDR3, the DNA is TGTGCCAGCAGCCAGGGTAGAGGACTTGAGGAGTACTTC.

This chain uses TRBV3-1 (or the pseudogene TRBV3-2) with TRBJ1-2, with D tentatively TRBD1 (5 bases). The length of the CDR3 is 16 residues. The germline V gene encodes CDR1 LGHDT and CDR2 YNNKEL (reference sequence). V lost 3 bases and J lost 3, with 17 bases in between. This chain's CDR3 is CASSHTPPGRDYGYTF. The CDR3 DNA is TGTGCCAGCAGCCATACCCCTCCGGGCAGGGACTATGGCTACACCTTC.

The chain employs TRBV27 and TRBJ1-6, with 11 bases matching TRBD1. The CDR3 consists of 15 residues. V shed 4 bases and J 7 bases; nucleotides not matched to a gene: 3. Germline lookup yields CDR1 MNHEY and CDR2 SMNVEV (reference sequence). CDR3: CASSWDRGGNSPLHF. The CDR3 bases are TGTGCCAGCAGTTGGGACAGGGGGGGCAATTCACCCCTCCACTTT.

The rearrangement uses TRBV30 and TRBJ1-1; 7 bases line up with TRBD1. The V gene's germline CDR1 is GTSNPN and CDR2 SVGIG (reference sequence). V lost 3 bases and J lost 5; bases outside the gene matches: 9. The CDR3 contains 14 residues. CDR3 in amino acids: CAWSRDSGSTEAFF. In nucleotides, the CDR3 is TGTGCCTGGAGCCGGGACAGCGGGAGTACTGAAGCTTTCTTT.

This sequence joins TRBV7-8 and TRBJ2-7; TRBD2 is a possible D gene (7 bases). The CDR3 sequence is 16 residues long. Between the trimmed V and J ends, which lost 5 bases and 2 bases, there was a span of 19 bases. Per the germline V gene, CDR1 is SGHVS and CDR2 is FQNEAQ. The CDR3 DNA sequence: TGTGCCAGCAGCCCCCTGGGGGCGGGGGCGACCTACGAGCAGTACTTC. This encodes CASSPLGAGATYEQYF.

This clone has just one count. The chain has TRBV5-1 and TRBJ2-2, with 8 bases aligning to TRBD2. Germline values: CDR1 SGHRS, CDR2 YFSETQ. The J segment lost 6 bases and the V segment lost 7 bases, leaving 14 bases of the junction unmatched. The CDR3 is 16 amino acids. The CDR3 region is CASSPWSGGPSGELFF. CDR3 coding DNA: TGCGCCAGCTCCCCCTGGTCGGGGGGGCCTTCCGGGGAGCTGTTTTTT. The complete variable domain, with remaining parts taken from reference TRBV5-1 and TRBJ2-2, reads KAGVTQTPRYLIKTRGQQVTLSCSPISGHRSVSWYQQTPGQGLQFLFEYFSETQRNKGNFPGRFSGRQFSNSRSEMNVSTLELGDSALYLCASSPWSGGPSGELFFGEGSRLTVL.

In its sample, this clone was seen once. This chain joins TRBV10-3 and TRBJ2-7; tentatively, D is TRBD1 (5 bases). CDR3 length: 12 amino acids. Trimming left V 1 base short and J 6 bases short, with 7 bases between. Germline V gene sequence: CDR1 ENHRY, CDR2 SYGVKD. CDR3 sequence reads: CAISELGLEQYF. In DNA form, the CDR3 reads TGTGCCATCAGTGAGTTGGGGCTCGAGCAGTACTTC.

The chain employs TRBV2 and TRBJ2-1, with 9 bases fitting TRBD2. Germline V gene lookup returns CDR1 SNHLY and CDR2 FYNNEI. This CDR3 has 15 residues. V was clipped by 3 bases and J by 3 bases; unmatched bases: 3. The CDR3 nucleotides are TGTGCCAGCAGTGATAGCGGGGGATTCTACAATGAGCAGTTCTTC. It codes for CASSDSGGFYNEQFF.

The table lists this clone with a count of one. V and J are TRBV6-5 and TRBJ1-5; tentatively, D is TRBD1 (5 bases). This CDR3 comprises 15 residues. The germline CDR1 and CDR2 sequences are MNHEY and SVGAGI. Deletions cut 7 bases from V and 0 bases from J, with 13 bases between. This chain's CDR3 is CASMSAGYSNQPQHF. The CDR3 DNA is TGTGCCAGCATGTCGGCAGGGTATAGCAATCAGCCCCAGCATTTT.

The chain is built from TRBV12-3 or TRBV12-4 and TRBJ2-7, with D possibly TRBD1 on 6 matching bases. Trimming stripped 6 bases from V and 7 bases from J, with 16 bases between. The length of the CDR3 is 13 residues. The CDR3 spells CASRNRDTGEQYF. As DNA, the CDR3 is TGTGCCAGCAGAAACCGGGACACGGGAGAGCAGTACTTC.

The rearrangement uses TRBV6-5 and TRBJ1-3; D is undetermined. The CDR3 spans 12 residues. Trimming cost V 4 bases and J 2 bases, with 3 bases left between them. In germline, CDR1 is MNHEY, CDR2 SVGAGI. CDR3 residues: CASSSTGNTIYF. As DNA, the CDR3 is TGTGCCAGCAGTTCCACTGGAAACACCATATATTTT.

The gene calls are TRBV19 and TRBJ1-5; TRBD1 is a possible D gene (5 bases). Per germline, CDR1 LNHDA and CDR2 SQIVND (reference sequence). There are 14 residues in the CDR3. V dropped 7 bases and J dropped 4 bases, with 14 bases sitting between them. DNA for the CDR3: TGTGCCAGTACGCTGGTCAGGGCAAATCAGCCCCAGCATTTT. It yields the protein CASTLVRANQPQHF.